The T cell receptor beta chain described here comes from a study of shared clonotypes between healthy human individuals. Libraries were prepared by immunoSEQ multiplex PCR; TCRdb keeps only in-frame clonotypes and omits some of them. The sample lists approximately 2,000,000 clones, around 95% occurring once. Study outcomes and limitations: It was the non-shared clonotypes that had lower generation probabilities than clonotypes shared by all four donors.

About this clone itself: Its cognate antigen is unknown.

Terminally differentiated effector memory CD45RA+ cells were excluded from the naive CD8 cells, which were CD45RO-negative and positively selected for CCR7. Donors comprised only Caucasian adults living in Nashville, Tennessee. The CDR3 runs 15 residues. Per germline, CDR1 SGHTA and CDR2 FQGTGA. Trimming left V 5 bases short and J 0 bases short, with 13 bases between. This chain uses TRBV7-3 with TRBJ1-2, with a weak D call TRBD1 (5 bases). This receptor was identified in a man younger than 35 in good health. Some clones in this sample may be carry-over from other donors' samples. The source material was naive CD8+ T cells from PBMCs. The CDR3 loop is CASSPSTASNYGYTF. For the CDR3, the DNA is TGTGCCAGCAGCCCCTCGACAGCGTCTAACTATGGCTACACCTTC.